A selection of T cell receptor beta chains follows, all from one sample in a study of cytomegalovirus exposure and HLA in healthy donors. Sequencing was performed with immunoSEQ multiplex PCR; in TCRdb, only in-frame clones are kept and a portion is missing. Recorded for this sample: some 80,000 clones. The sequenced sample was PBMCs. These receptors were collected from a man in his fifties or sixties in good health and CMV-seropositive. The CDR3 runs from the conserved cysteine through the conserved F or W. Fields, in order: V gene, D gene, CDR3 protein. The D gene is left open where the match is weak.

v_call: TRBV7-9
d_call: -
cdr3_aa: CASSLVPSLKSHEQYF

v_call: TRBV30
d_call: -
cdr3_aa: CAWSPQGVAQYF

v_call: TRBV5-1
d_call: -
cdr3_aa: CASSLEGDGYTF

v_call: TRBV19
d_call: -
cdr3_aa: CASSVTAQALYGYTF

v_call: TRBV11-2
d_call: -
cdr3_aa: CASSSGNLQPQHF

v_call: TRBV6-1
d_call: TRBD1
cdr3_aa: CASRQPGGGSPLHF

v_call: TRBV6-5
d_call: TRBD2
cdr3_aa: CASSSTAGVYNEQFF

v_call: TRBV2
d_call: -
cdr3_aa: CASRARESSYEQYF

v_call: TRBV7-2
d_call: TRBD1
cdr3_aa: CASSPHRTGGETQYF

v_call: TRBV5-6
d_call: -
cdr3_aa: CASSSRDSITDTQYF

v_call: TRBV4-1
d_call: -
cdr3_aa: CASSQDMTGGSYEQYF

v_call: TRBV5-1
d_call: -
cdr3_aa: CASSLITGTGELFF

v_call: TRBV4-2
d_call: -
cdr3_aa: CASSQGGGLTNYGYTF

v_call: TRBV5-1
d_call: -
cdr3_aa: CASSLTGLATGNTIYF

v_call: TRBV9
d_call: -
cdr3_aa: CASSPNEQFF

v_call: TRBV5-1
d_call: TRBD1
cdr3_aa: CASSLAPGGNEKLFF

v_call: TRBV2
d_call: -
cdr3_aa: CASIGGFTDTQYF

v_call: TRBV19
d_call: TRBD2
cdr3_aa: CATSKLEGLAVSTDTQYF

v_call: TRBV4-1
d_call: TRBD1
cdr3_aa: CASSAGGTYNEQFF

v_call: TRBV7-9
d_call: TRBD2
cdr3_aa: CASSAGGTTYNEQFF